The rows below give T cell receptor beta chains drawn from one sample of a study of T-cell reconstitution after alpha-beta-depleted transplantation in children. TCRdb reprocessed the PCR reads with MiXCR, giving one entry per CDR3 protein. The sample holds a few hundred thousand distinct CDR3 sequences; around 15% are singletons and the top ten take around 30%. The starting material was PBMCs, mostly from graft donor cells, obtained 360 days after TCRalphabeta/CD19-depleted stem cell transplant. These receptors were obtained from a boy under two years old who had a stem cell transplant for Wiskott-Aldrich syndrome, so the T cells may come from the graft donor. The CDR3 runs from the conserved cysteine through the conserved F or W. The D gene is left open where the match is weak. Clone size appears in some rows only: once, few, many, or a class for an expanded clone.

TRBV20-1	.	.	TRBJ2-7	14	TGCAGTGCTAAGGCCGGGACGCCATTAGGCGAGCAGTACTTC	CSAKAGTPLGEQYF
TRBV24-1	.	.	TRBJ2-7	14	TGTGCCACCAGTGACTGGGACAACACCTACGAGCAGTACTTC	CATSDWDNTYEQYF
TRBV4-3	few	TRBD1	TRBJ2-7	13	TGCGCCAGCAGCCCCGGACAGGGAGGAGTGCAGTACTTC	CASSPGQGGVQYF
TRBV19	.	.	TRBJ2-1	11	TGTGCCAGTAGTATTTACAATGAGCAGTTCTTC	CASSIYNEQFF
TRBV18	.	.	TRBJ2-1	18	TGTGCCAGCTCACCGGGACAGGGGCTAGCGGGAGGCCTCAATGAGCAGTTCTTC	CASSPGQGLAGGLNEQFF
TRBV7-2	few	.	TRBJ2-7	12	TGTGCCAGCAGCTTAGTTTCGGGCGAGCAGTACTTC	CASSLVSGEQYF
TRBV29-1	few	TRBD2	TRBJ2-1	11	TGCAGCGTTATCTCGTTGGCGGGGGGGTTCTTC	CSVISLAGGFF
TRBV29-1	.	TRBD1	TRBJ1-2	15	TGCAGCGTTGGTACCGGGACAGGGGGCGACTATGGCTACACCTTC	CSVGTGTGGDYGYTF
TRBV6-5	.	.	TRBJ2-1	15	TGTGCCAGCAGTTACCGGGGGATGGGGTACAATGAGCAGTTCTTC	CASSYRGMGYNEQFF
TRBV20-1	few	TRBD2	TRBJ2-7	15	TGCAGTGCTAAAGGGGCTAGCGGGAGCCTTTACGAGCAGTACTTC	CSAKGASGSLYEQYF
TRBV5-1	.	.	TRBJ1-2	14	TGCGCCAGCAGCCCCCGGATTCCGGCACGAGGCTACACCTTC	CASSPRIPARGYTF
TRBV29-1	few	TRBD2	TRBJ2-1	15	TGCAGCGTTGGGGGGGGGGTCTTCTCCTACAATGAGCAGTTCTTC	CSVGGGVFSYNEQFF
TRBV7-9	many	TRBD2	TRBJ2-1	16	TGTGCCAGCAGCTTAAGGCTAGCGGGAGGGCCGAATGAGCAGTTCTTC	CASSLRLAGGPNEQFF
TRBV27	few	TRBD1	TRBJ2-7	14	TGTGCCAGCGGCGACAGGGGTTCCACCTACGAGCAGTACTTC	CASGDRGSTYEQYF
TRBV5-1	few	.	TRBJ2-1	16	TGCGCCAGCAGCTTGCGGCAGGTGCTGAAAAGAGGTGAGCAGTTCTTC	CASSLRQVLKRGEQFF
TRBV7-8	.	.	TRBJ2-1	17	TGTGCCAGCAGCTTAGACCCTTTGACAGTTTCCTACAATGAGCAGTTCTTC	CASSLDPLTVSYNEQFF
TRBV7-9	few	.	TRBJ2-1	16	TGTGCCAGCAGCCCCAGGAGGGATCCCCCCTACAATGAGCAGTTCTTC	CASSPRRDPPYNEQFF
TRBV12-3/TRBV12-4	.	.	TRBJ1-2	14	TGTGCCACCCCTCGGCCGGGAAGGATCTATGGCTACACCTTC	CATPRPGRIYGYTF
TRBV2	few	.	TRBJ2-5	13	TGTGCCAGCAGCGCCAATGGAGATGAGACCCAGTACTTC	CASSANGDETQYF
TRBV24-1	few	TRBD2	TRBJ2-3	18	TGTGCCACCAGTGATCGTCTGACTAGCGGGGGGGCAGCAGATACGCAGTATTTT	CATSDRLTSGGAADTQYF
TRBV6-1	.	.	TRBJ2-2	17	TGTGCCAGCAGCCGCCGCACGGGAAGCCAACAGGTCGGGGAGCTGTTTTTT	CASSRRTGSQQVGELFF
TRBV5-1	many	.	TRBJ2-7	15	TGCGCCAGCAGTCAACTAAACCCCCCCGACGACGAGCAGTACTTC	CASSQLNPPDDEQYF
TRBV30	.	TRBD2	TRBJ2-7	12	TGTGCCTGGATGGGACTAGCGGGAGGAAGGTACTTC	CAWMGLAGGRYF
TRBV7-2	few	.	TRBJ2-6	17	TGTGCCAGCAGCCGGCGGACAGTAGGCTCTGGGGCCAACGTCCTGACTTTC	CASSRRTVGSGANVLTF
TRBV20-1	few	.	TRBJ1-6	16	TGCAGTGCTAGAGTTCGGCCTAGCTCCTATAATTCACCCCTCCACTTT	CSARVRPSSYNSPLHF
TRBV5-6	.	.	TRBJ2-7	16	TGTGCCAGCAGCTTGGCGGTCTCTTTGGACCTGGACAAGCAGTACTTC	CASSLAVSLDLDKQYF
TRBV12-3/TRBV12-4	.	.	TRBJ1-6	14	TGTGCCAGCAGTTTCACCACGGGTAATTCACCCCTCCACTTT	CASSFTTGNSPLHF
TRBV11-2	many	.	TRBJ2-7	13	TGTGCCAGCAGCCTATCAGACTCCTACGAGCAGTACTTC	CASSLSDSYEQYF
TRBV12-3/TRBV12-4	.	.	TRBJ2-3	14	TGTGCCAGCAGTTTGACCCCAGGCACAGATACGCAGTATTTT	CASSLTPGTDTQYF
TRBV13	few	.	TRBJ2-3	15	TGTGCCAGCAGCTACCCAGGGGAGCGCACAGATACGCAGTATTTT	CASSYPGERTDTQYF
TRBV29-1	.	TRBD1	TRBJ2-7	18	TGCAGCGTACGGTTTCCCCGCCCCGGGACAGGGGATCGCTACGAGCAGTACTTC	CSVRFPRPGTGDRYEQYF
TRBV20-1	few	.	TRBJ2-3	17	TGCAGTGCTAGGGGTCCTCCGTGGAGTCCCACGGCAGATACGCAGTATTTT	CSARGPPWSPTADTQYF
TRBV4-3	.	.	TRBJ1-2	14	TGCGCCAGCAGCCAGGCTTCAGGTTCCTATGGCTACACCTTC	CASSQASGSYGYTF
TRBV28	few	.	TRBJ2-3	14	TGTGCCAGCAGTCGGGGGTCCGCCCTGGATACGCAGTATTTT	CASSRGSALDTQYF
TRBV5-6	.	TRBD2	TRBJ2-2	16	TGTGCCAGCAGCTTGAGACTAGCGGTTAACACCGGGGAGCTGTTTTTT	CASSLRLAVNTGELFF
TRBV5-5	.	.	TRBJ1-2	13	TGTGCCAGCAGCTTGGCCGTCAGGGAAGGCTACACCTTC	CASSLAVREGYTF
TRBV11-2	few	TRBD1	TRBJ2-4	15	TGTGCCAGCAGCGTAGAACCGGGACAGAAAAACATTCAGTACTTC	CASSVEPGQKNIQYF
TRBV10-3	few	.	TRBJ2-3	12	TGTGCCATCGGTCAGAGCACAGATACGCAGTATTTT	CAIGQSTDTQYF
TRBV4-3	.	TRBD2	TRBJ2-1	17	TGCGCCAGCAGCCAAGATGCGACTAGCGGGAGTCAGAATGAGCAGTTCTTC	CASSQDATSGSQNEQFF
TRBV5-1	few	.	TRBJ2-3	19	TGCGCCAGCAGCTTTGACTCCCTGAAAGACAGGCTCGAAACAGATACGCAGTATTTT	CASSFDSLKDRLETDTQYF
TRBV4-2	few	.	TRBJ2-5	15	TGTGCCAGCAGCCAGGGGGCCAGAAGTGGAGAGACCCAGTACTTC	CASSQGARSGETQYF
TRBV9	few	.	TRBJ2-7	15	TGTGCCAGCAGCGTAGCCGCCAGTTTCTCCTACGAGCAGTACTTC	CASSVAASFSYEQYF